The rows below give T cell receptor beta chains drawn from one sample of a study of CD8+ T cells in alopecia areata. Some clones are missing from TCRdb's copy, which holds only in-frame ones; the method was immunoSEQ multiplex PCR. Among 200,000 or so clones listed, about 53% were seen once. Material: CD4+ T cells sorted from blood, obtained at week 0. The receptors come from a human donor with alopecia areata. The conserved cysteine and the conserved F or W are not part of the CDR3 here.

TRBV7-9 | ASSLQGREGYT
TRBV29-1 | SVDSTSTDTQY
TRBV6-5 | ATKGPSSYNEQF
TRBV11-3 | ASSPWTGDDTGELF
TRBV18 | ASSPGQELNYGYT
TRBV18 | ASSPDRVTYGYT
TRBV4-1 | ASSQDPSLQSGELF
TRBV5-1 | ASRGVRDRGPNEQF
TRBV30 | AWRWGMAF
TRBV7-3 | ASSLNPSGASYEQY
TRBV30 | AWGSGSTDTQY
TRBV2 | ASSLAGGSTDTQY
TRBV27 | ASSLTGRYGYT
TRBV5-6 | ASSSIMNTEAF
TRBV20-1 | SAAQGYEQY
TRBV7-6 | ASSPAPRTDTQY
TRBV29-1 | SVADTNYGYT
TRBV6-6 | ASSYVGGFSGNTIY
TRBV29-1 | SVGPKLNTEAF
TRBV7-3 | ASSLSTGLAGTQY
TRBV5-1 | ASSLEGEYQETQY
TRBV19 | ASRTGSGETQY